This TCR beta chain was recovered during a study of technical replicates of blood from several donors. This CDR3 is 17 amino acids long. The germline gives CDR1 KGHSH, CDR2 LQKENI. V trimming: 0 bases; J trimming: 2 bases; junction bases outside the gene matches: 5. Profiled with immunoSEQ multiplex PCR; TCRdb holds only in-frame clones, not every one. The table has 55,000 to 75,000 clones, about 92% seen once. This receptor was obtained from a human donor in good health. The sequenced sample consisted of T cells isolated from PBMCs. V is TRBV18 and J is TRBJ2-7; TRBD2 matches at 12 bases. The CDR3 is CASSPPYLAGGPYEQYF. The CDR3 DNA reads TGTGCCAGCTCACCACCCTACCTAGCGGGAGGGCCCTACGAGCAGTACTTC.